This T cell receptor beta chain came from a study of CD8 T cells in Susac syndrome. RNA was extracted with the RNeasy kit, and a quantity of roughly 0.45 to 1 ug was reverse transcribed using random hexamers. TCRdb analysed the immunoSEQ multiplex PCR reads with MiXCR anew, one entry per CDR3 protein. The sample holds approximately 180,000 distinct CDR3 sequences, roughly 95% seen once. CDR1 is SGHDT and CDR2 is YYEEEE in the germline V gene. This CDR3 contains 17 residues. V shed 0 bases and J 5 bases; nucleotides not matched to a gene: 11. Specimen: CD4+ T cells from PBMCs. The sequence derives from a human donor with multiple sclerosis. V is TRBV5-6 and J is TRBJ2-7, with 10 bases aligning to TRBD2. Written as DNA, the CDR3 is TGTGCCAGCAGCTTGGGGGAGGTTCGGCTAGCGGGGGACGAGCAGTACTTC. Its protein product is CASSLGEVRLAGDEQYF.